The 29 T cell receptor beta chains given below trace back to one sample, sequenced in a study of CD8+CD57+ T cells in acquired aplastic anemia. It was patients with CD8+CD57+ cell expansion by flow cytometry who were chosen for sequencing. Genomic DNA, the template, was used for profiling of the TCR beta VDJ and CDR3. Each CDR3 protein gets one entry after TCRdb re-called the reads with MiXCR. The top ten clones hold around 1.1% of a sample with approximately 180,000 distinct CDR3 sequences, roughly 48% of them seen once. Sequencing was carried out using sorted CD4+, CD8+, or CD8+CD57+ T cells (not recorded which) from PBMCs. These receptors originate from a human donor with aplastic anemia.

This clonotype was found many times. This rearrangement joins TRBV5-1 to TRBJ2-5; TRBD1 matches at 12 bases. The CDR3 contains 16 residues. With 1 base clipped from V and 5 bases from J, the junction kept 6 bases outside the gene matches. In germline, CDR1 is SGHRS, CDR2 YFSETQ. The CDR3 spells CASSLTGTGGTETQYF. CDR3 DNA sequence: TGCGCCAGCAGCTTGACCGGGACAGGGGGCACCGAGACCCAGTACTTC.

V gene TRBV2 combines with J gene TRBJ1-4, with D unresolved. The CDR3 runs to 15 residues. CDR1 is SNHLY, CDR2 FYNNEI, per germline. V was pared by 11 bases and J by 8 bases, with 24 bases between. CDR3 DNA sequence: TGTGCCTCCCACGCGTTGTTGTCGACCGCCGAAAAACTGTTTTTT. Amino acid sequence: CASHALLSTAEKLFF.

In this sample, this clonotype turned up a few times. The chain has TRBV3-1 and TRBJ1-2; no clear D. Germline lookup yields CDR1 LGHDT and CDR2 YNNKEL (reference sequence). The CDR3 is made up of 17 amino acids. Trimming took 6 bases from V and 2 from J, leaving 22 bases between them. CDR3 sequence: CASSPTLDGPKNYGYTF. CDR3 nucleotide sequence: TGTGCCAGCAGTCCGACTTTGGACGGGCCGAAGAACTATGGCTACACCTTC.

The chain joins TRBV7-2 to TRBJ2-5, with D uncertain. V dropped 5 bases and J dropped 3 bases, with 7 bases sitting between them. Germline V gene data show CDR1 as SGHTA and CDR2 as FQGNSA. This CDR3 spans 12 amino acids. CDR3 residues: CASSRVKETQYF. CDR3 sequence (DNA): TGTGCCAGCAGCCGAGTTAAAGAGACCCAGTACTTC.

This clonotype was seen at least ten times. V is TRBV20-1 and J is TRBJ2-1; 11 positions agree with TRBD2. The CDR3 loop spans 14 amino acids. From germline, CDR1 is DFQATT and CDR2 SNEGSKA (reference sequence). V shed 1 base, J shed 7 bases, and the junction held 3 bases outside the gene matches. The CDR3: CSARGSGGANEQFF. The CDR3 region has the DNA TGCAGTGCTAGAGGTAGCGGGGGGGCAAATGAGCAGTTCTTC.

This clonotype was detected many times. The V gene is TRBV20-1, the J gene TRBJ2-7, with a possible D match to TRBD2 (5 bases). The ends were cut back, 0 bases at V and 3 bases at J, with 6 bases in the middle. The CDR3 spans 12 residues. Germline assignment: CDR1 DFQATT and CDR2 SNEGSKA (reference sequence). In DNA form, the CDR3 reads TGCAGTGCTAGAGATCGGGGCTACGAGCAGTACTTC. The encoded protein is CSARDRGYEQYF.

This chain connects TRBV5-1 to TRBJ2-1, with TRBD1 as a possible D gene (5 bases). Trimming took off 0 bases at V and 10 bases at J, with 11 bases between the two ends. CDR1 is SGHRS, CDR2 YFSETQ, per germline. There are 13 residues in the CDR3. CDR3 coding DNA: TGCGCCAGCAGCTTGGAGGGGCCAGGGGAGCAGTTCTTC. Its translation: CASSLEGPGEQFF. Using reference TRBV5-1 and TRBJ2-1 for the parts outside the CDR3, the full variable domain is KAGVTQTPRYLIKTRGQQVTLSCSPISGHRSVSWYQQTPGQGLQFLFEYFSETQRNKGNFPGRFSGRQFSNSRSEMNVSTLELGDSALYLCASSLEGPGEQFFGPGTRLTVL.

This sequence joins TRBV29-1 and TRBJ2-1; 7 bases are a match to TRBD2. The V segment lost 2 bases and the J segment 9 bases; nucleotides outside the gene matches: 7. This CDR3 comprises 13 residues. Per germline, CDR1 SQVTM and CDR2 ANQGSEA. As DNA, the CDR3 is TGCAGCGTTGAAAGCAGCGGGGTTGGTGAGCAGTTCTTC. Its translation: CSVESSGVGEQFF.

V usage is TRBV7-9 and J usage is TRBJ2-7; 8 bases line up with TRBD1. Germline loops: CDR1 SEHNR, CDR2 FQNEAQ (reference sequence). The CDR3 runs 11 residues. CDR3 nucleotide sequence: TGTGCTGGGGGACAGGAGTACGAGCAGTACTTC. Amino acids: CAGGQEYEQYF.

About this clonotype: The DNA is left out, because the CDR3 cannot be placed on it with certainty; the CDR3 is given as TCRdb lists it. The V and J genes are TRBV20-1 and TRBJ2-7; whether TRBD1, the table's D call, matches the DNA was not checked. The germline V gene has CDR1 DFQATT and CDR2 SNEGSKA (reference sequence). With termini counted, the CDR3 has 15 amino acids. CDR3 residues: CSARDDFGAGYEQYF.

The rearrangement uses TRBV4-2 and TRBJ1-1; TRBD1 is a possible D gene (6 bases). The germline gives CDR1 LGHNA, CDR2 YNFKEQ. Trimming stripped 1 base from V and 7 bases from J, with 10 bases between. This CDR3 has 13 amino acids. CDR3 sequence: CASSQARGSEAFF. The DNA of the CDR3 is TGTGCCAGCAGCCAAGCCAGGGGAAGTGAAGCTTTCTTT.

In DNA form, the CDR3 reads TGTGCCATCAGTGACTTCGACAGTGAAGCTTTCTTT. Translating gives CAISDFDSEAFF. This sequence joins TRBV10-3 and TRBJ1-1; D is perhaps TRBD1 (5 bases). The CDR3 is 12 amino acids. V was clipped by 3 bases and J by 7 bases, with 9 bases between them. Germline CDR1 and CDR2: ENHRY and SYGVKD.

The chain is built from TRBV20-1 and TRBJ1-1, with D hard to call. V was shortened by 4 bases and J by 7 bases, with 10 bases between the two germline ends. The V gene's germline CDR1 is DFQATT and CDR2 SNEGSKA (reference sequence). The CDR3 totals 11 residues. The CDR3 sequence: CSANLLGEAFF. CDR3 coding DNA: TGCAGTGCTAACCTCCTAGGTGAAGCTTTCTTT.

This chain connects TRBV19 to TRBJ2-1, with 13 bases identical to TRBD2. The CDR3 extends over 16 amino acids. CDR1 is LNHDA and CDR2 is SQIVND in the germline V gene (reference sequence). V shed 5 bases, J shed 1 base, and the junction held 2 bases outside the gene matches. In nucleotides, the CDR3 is TGTGCCAGTAGTCCGGGACTAGCGGGATCCTACAATGAGCAGTTCTTC. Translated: CASSPGLAGSYNEQFF.

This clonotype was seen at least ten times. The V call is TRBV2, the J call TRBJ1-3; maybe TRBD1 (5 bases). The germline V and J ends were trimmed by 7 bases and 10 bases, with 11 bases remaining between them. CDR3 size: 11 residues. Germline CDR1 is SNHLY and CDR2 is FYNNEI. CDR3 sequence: CASMIRDTIYF. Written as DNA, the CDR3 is TGTGCCAGCATGATCAGGGATACCATATATTTT.

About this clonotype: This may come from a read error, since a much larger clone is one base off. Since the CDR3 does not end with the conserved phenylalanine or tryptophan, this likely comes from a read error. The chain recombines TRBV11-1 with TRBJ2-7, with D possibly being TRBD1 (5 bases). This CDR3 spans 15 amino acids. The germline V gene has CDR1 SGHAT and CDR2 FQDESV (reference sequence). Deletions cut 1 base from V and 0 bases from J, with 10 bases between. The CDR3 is CASSLEEGVSYEQYS. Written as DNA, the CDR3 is TGTGCCAGCAGCTTAGAGGAAGGGGTCTCCTACGAGCAGTACTCC.

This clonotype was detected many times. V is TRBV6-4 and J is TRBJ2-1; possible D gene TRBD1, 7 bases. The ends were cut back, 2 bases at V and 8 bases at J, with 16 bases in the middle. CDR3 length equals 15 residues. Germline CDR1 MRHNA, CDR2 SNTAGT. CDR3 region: CASSDELGGQDEQFF. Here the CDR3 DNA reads TGTGCCAGCAGTGACGAGTTGGGAGGACAGGATGAGCAGTTCTTC.

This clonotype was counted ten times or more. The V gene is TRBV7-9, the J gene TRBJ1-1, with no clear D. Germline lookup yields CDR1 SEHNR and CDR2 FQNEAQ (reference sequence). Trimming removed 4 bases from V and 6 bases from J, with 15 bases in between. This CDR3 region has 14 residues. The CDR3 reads CASSSAALGAEAFF. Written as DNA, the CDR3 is TGTGCCAGCAGCTCAGCAGCCCTCGGGGCTGAAGCTTTCTTT. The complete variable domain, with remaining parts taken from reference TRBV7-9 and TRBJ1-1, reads DTGVSQNPRHKITKRGQNVTFRCDPISEHNRLYWYRQTLGQGPEFLTYFQNEAQLEKSRLLSDRFSAERPKGSFSTLEIQRTEQGDSAMYLCASSSAALGAEAFFGQGTRLTVV.

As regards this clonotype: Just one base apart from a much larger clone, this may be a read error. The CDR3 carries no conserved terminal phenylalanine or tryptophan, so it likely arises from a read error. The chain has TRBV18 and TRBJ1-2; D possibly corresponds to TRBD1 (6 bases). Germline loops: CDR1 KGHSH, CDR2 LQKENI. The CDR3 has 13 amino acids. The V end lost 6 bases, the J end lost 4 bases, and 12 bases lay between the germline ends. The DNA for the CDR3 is TGTGCCAGCTCGCCAGGGGAATCCTATGGCTACACCCTC. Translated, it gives CASSPGESYGYTL.

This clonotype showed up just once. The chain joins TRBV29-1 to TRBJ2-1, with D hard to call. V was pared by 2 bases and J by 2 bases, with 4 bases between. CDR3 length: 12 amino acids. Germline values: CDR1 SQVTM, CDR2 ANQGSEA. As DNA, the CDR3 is TGCAGCGTTGAATTCACCTACAATGAGCAGTTCTTC. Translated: CSVEFTYNEQFF.

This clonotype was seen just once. The DNA of the CDR3 is TGTGCCATTGGAGCAGGCTCCTACAATGAGCAGTTCTTC. Its protein is CAIGAGSYNEQFF. The rearrangement uses TRBV7-2 and TRBJ2-1; no firm D call. The CDR3 runs to 13 residues. Germline loops: CDR1 SGHTA, CDR2 FQGNSA. Trimming cost V 10 bases and J 0 bases, with 10 bases left between them.

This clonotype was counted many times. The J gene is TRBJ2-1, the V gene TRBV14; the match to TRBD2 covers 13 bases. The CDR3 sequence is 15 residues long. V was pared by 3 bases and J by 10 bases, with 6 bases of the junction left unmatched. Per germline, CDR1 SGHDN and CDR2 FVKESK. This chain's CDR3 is CASSHTSGGAVEQFF. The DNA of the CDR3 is TGTGCCAGCAGCCATACTAGCGGGGGGGCCGTCGAGCAGTTCTTC.

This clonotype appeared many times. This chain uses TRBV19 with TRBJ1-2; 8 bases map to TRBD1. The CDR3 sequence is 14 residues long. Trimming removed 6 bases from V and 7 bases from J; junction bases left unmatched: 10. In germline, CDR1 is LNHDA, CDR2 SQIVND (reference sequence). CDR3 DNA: TGTGCCAGTAGACCGCCTCAGGGGGCCGGTGGCTACACCTTC. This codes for CASRPPQGAGGYTF.

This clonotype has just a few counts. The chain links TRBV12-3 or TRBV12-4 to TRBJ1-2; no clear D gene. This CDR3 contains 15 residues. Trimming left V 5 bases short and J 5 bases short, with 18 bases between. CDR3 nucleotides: TGTGCCAGCAGTACCACGCGGGGAGCGCCATATGGCTACACCTTC. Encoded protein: CASSTTRGAPYGYTF.

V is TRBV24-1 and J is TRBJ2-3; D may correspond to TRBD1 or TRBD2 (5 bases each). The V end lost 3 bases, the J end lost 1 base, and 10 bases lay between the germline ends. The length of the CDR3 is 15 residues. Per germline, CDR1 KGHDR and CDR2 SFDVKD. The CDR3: CATSDVRGGTDTQYF. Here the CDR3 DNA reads TGTGCCACCAGTGATGTTAGGGGAGGCACAGATACGCAGTATTTT.

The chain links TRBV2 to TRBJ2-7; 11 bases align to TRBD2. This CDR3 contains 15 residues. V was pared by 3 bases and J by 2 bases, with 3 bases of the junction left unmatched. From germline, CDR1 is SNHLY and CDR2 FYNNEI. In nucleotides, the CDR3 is TGTGCCAGCAGTGAGGGGACTAGCGGAACCTACGAGCAGTACTTC. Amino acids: CASSEGTSGTYEQYF. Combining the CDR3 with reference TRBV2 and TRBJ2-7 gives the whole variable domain EPEVTQTPSHQVTQMGQEVILRCVPISNHLYFYWYRQILGQKVEFLVSFYNNEISEKSEIFDDQFSVERPDGSNFTLKIRSTKLEDSAMYFCASSEGTSGTYEQYFGPGTRLTVT.

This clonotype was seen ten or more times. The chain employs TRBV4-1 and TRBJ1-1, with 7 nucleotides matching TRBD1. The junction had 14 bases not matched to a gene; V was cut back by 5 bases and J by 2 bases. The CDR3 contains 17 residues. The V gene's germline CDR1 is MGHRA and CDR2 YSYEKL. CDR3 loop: CASSLDLTGTANTEAFF. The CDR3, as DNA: TGCGCCAGCAGCTTGGACCTGACCGGGACAGCCAACACTGAAGCTTTCTTT.

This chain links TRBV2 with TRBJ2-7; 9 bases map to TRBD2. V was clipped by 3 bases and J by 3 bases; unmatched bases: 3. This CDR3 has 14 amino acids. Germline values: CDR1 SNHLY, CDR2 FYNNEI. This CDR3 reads CASSDSGGVYEQYF. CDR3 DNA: TGTGCCAGCAGTGATAGCGGGGGAGTCTACGAGCAGTACTTC.

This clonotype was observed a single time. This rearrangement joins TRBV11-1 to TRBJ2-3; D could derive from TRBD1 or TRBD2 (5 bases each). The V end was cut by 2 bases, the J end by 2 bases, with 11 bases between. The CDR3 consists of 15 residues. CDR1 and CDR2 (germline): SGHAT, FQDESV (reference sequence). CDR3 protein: CASSLRGTITDTQYF. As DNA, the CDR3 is TGTGCCAGCAGCTTAAGAGGGACGATCACAGATACGCAGTATTTT.